The rows below give T cell receptor beta chains drawn from one sample of a study of blood T cell repertoires in COVID-19. Produced via immunoSEQ multiplex PCR; TCRdb's table is partial and in-frame only. The sample has roughly 400,000 clones, about 83% seen once. Material for sequencing was PBMCs or T cells enriched from blood (not recorded which). The receptors stem from a woman aged 45 to 65 who had recovered from COVID-19. Each CDR3 is given without its conserved first and last residue. The order of the fields is clone size, V gene, CDR3 protein. The listing skips clone size in some rows; elsewhere it reads once, few, many or a size class.

NA | TRBV6-5 | ASRARVGHGYT
few | TRBV5-5 | ASSLELTANYGYT
once | TRBV29-1 | SVCPRQITNTMNTEAF
NA | TRBV28 | ASSNFRGSGNTIY
NA | TRBV5-5 | ASSLGGWDTEAF
NA | TRBV18 | ASSRSQNQPQH
NA | TRBV11-2 | ASTSASGIDIYYEQY
NA | TRBV6-1 | ASSVGQGVRVTEAF
once | TRBV11-2 | ASSLQGDVGGYT
NA | TRBV9 | ASSTLGASYNEQF
NA | TRBV5-1 | ASSLIPGDSPLH
NA | TRBV18 | ASSPLGGLYGYT
NA | TRBV9 | ASSATGGDWDGYT
NA | TRBV4-3 | ASSQGTTSSYEQY
NA | TRBV5-1 | ASSTRAGVAKNIQY
NA | TRBV30 | AWSGQPISTDTQY
NA | TRBV19 | ASSIGEPDGYT
NA | TRBV2 | AKNRDSGELF